Each of the 14 T cell receptor beta chains below was sequenced from the same sample in a study of tumor and adjacent non-tumor tissue in lung cancer (dated by TCRdb to the late 2010s). Bulk unsorted tissue served as the source for RNA extraction, and RNA quality was assessed using a NanoDrop ND-1000 and an Agilent 2100. Normal lung samples were distant non-tumor tissue taken more than 3 cm from the tumor edge. Library preparation used multiplex PCR. The sequencing machine was an Illumina HiSeq 2500. TCRbeta libraries were built by three rounds of nested PCR using primers (Table S4), following protocols modified from ARM-PCR. The public reads were reprocessed in TCRdb via fastp at Q25 and MiXCR, keeping in-frame beta chains. Each entry is one CDR3 protein sequence, shown with its most common DNA and genes. This sample gives about 67,000 distinct CDR3 sequences in total; 75% to 85% of them show up just once. Jointly, the top ten make up 35% to 55% of the sample.

The source material was distant non-tumor lung tissue. These receptors were collected from a man in his sixties with non-small cell lung cancer.

The V call is TRBV29-1, the J call TRBJ2-7; D is uncertain. Germline assignment: CDR1 SQVTM and CDR2 ANQGSEA. Trimming took 5 bases from V and 2 from J, leaving 13 bases between them. CDR3 length equals 13 residues. CDR3 DNA sequence: TGCAGCGTTCTGGCAGCTCCCACCTACGAGCAGTACTTC. This translates into CSVLAAPTYEQYF.

Note on this clonotype: An end of the junction does not agree with germline; a read error may underlie this. The CDR3 nucleotides are TGTGCCGGGAGTCCTAGCGGTGCCTACAATGAGCAGCTCTTC. Translated, it gives CAGSPSGAYNEQLF. This sequence joins TRBV28 and TRBJ2-1; 7 nucleotides align to TRBD2. The CDR3 extends over 14 amino acids. Germline V gives CDR1 MDHEN, CDR2 SYDVKM.

This chain connects TRBV24-1 to TRBJ2-1, with 12 bases matching TRBD2. The CDR3 runs to 16 residues. CDR1 and CDR2 (germline): KGHDR, SFDVKD. The trim removed 11 bases at V and 7 bases at J, leaving 14 bases unmatched. CDR3 amino acids: CAISDATSGSVNEQFF. The CDR3 nucleotides read TGTGCCATAAGTGACGCGACTAGCGGGAGTGTTAATGAGCAGTTCTTC.

Worth noting for this clonotype: The junction departs from germline at one end; a sequencing error may be responsible. V gene TRBV5-5 combines with J gene TRBJ2-1; perhaps D is TRBD1 or TRBD2 (5 bases each). Germline CDR1 SGHKS, CDR2 YYEKEE (reference sequence). This CDR3 has 14 amino acids. CDR3 bases: TGTGCCAGCAGCTTCGGGAATAGGGGCGATGAGCACTTCTTC. This translates into CASSFGNRGDEHFF.

Details on this clonotype: Mismatch with germline at one junction end may stem from a read error. This sequence joins TRBV28 and TRBJ2-3; D possibly uses TRBD1 or TRBD2 (5 bases each). The CDR3 has 14 amino acids. Germline V gene data show CDR1 as MDHEN and CDR2 as SYDVKM. CDR3 amino acids: CASNLWGRGETQYF. The CDR3 DNA sequence: TGTGCCAGCAATTTATGGGGGAGAGGGGAAACGCAGTATTTT.

Regarding this clonotype: The conserved phenylalanine or tryptophan normally closing the CDR3 is absent here, so this likely arose from a read error. The chain couples TRBV6-1 to TRBJ2-1; possibly TRBD2 for D (6 bases). Germline CDR1 and CDR2: MNHNS and SASEGT. This CDR3 has 16 residues. Trimming took off 5 bases at V and 0 bases at J, with 14 bases between the two ends. The CDR3 loop is CASSPSDGSSYNEQFL. CDR3 nucleotide sequence: TGTGCCAGCAGTCCGAGTGACGGGAGCTCCTACAATGAGCAGTTCCTC.

The chain uses TRBV5-1 and TRBJ2-5, with 8 bases identical to TRBD2. CDR1 is SGHRS and CDR2 is YFSETQ in the germline V gene. The CDR3 is made up of 19 amino acids. V gave up 5 bases and J gave up 2 bases; unmatched junction bases: 20. The DNA of the CDR3 is TGCGCCAGCAGTTTGTACCACAGCGGGAGAGACCCAAATCAAGAGACCCAGTACTTC. This sequence encodes CASSLYHSGRDPNQETQYF.

Concerning this clonotype itself: A much larger clone differs from this one at a single base, so this may be a read error. The CDR3 does not end in the conserved phenylalanine or tryptophan, so this is likely a read error. This rearrangement joins TRBV6-5 to TRBJ2-5; 11 bases map to TRBD2. The CDR3 sequence is 16 residues long. The J segment lost 5 bases and the V segment lost 8 bases, leaving 13 bases of the junction unmatched. Germline V lookup: CDR1 MNHEY, CDR2 SVGAGI. CDR3 nucleotides: TGTGCCAGCTTGCCCCCACTAGCGGGAGTCGGGGAGACCCAGTACCTC. Encoded protein: CASLPPLAGVGETQYL.

This sequence joins TRBV11-3 and TRBJ2-5, with D unresolved. The J call may not be correct, given that the DNA end is closer to TRBJ2-7. This CDR3 contains 15 residues. From germline, CDR1 is SGHNT and CDR2 YENEEA. CDR3 residues: CASSPLEGVGCEQYF. The CDR3 DNA follows: TGTGCCAGCAGCCCCCTTGAAGGAGTGGGGTGCGAGCAGTACTTC.

Remarks on this clonotype: Just one base apart from a much larger clone, this may be a read error. This chain uses TRBV20-1 with TRBJ2-1; the D gene could be TRBD1 or TRBD2 (5 bases each). Per the germline V gene, CDR1 is DFQATT and CDR2 is SNEGSKA (reference sequence). V was pared by 3 bases and J by 6 bases, with 21 bases between. This CDR3 contains 16 residues. CDR3 bases: TGCAGTGCTAGTCGTATCAGGGACCCCCGGGCCAATGAGCAGTTCTTC. Translated, it gives CSASRIRDPRANEQFF.

As for this clonotype: An end of the junction does not agree with germline; a read error may underlie this. The CDR3 spells CASNTYRTAYEQCF. The CDR3 bases are TGTGCCAGCAATACTTACCGGACAGCCTACGAGCAGTGCTTC. V gene TRBV6-2 or TRBV6-3 combines with J gene TRBJ2-7, with D possibly being TRBD1 (6 bases). Germline CDR1 and CDR2: MNHEY and SVGEGT. CDR3 length equals 14 residues.

Notes on this clonotype: The germline gene is not matched at one end of the junction; a read error may be the cause. The chain is built from TRBV16 and TRBJ2-1; D not certain. The germline gives CDR1 KGHSY, CDR2 FQNENV. There are 11 residues in the CDR3. CDR3 bases: TGTGCCAGCAGCACCAACAATGATCAGTTCTTC. Its translation: CASSTNNDQFF.

The chain combines TRBV24-1 with TRBJ2-7; D possibly matches TRBD1 or TRBD2 (5 bases each). V was pared by 9 bases and J by 5 bases, with 16 bases between. The CDR3 totals 13 residues. Germline-derived CDR1 and CDR2 are KGHDR and SFDVKD. CDR3: CATCVAQGHEQYF. In DNA, the CDR3 is TGTGCCACCTGTGTAGCGCAGGGTCACGAGCAGTACTTC.

A word on this clonotype: A much larger clone lies a single base off, so this may be a read error. Since no conserved phenylalanine or tryptophan closes the CDR3, a read error is the likely cause. The chain carries TRBV20-1 and TRBJ2-3, with TRBD2 matching over 15 bases. Germline V gene data show CDR1 as DFQATT and CDR2 as SNEGSKA (reference sequence). V was clipped by 4 bases and J by 5 bases; unmatched bases: 7. CDR3 length: 16 amino acids. Here the CDR3 DNA reads TGCAGTGCTACCTTGGGACTAGCGGGAGGTGGAGATACGCAGTATTTA. This gives the protein CSATLGLAGGGDTQYL.